These 19 T cell receptor beta chains came from one sample sequenced in a study of blood T cell repertoires in COVID-19. Some clones are missing from TCRdb's copy, which holds only in-frame ones; the method was immunoSEQ multiplex PCR. The data contain 14,000 or so clones, more than 65% of them singletons. Sequenced sample: peripheral blood. The receptors stem from a human donor in a cohort sampled during active COVID-19.

The chain employs TRBV5-1 and TRBJ2-5; 7 bases match TRBD1. CDR1 SGHRS and CDR2 YFSETQ come from the germline V gene. The ends lost 3 bases at V and 1 base at J; junction bases unmatched: 3. CDR3 length: 14 amino acids. CDR3 residues: CASSSGQAQETQYF. As DNA, the CDR3 is TGCGCCAGCAGCTCCGGACAGGCCCAAGAGACCCAGTACTTC.

With regard to this clone: The junction shows a germline mismatch at one end, possibly a read error. The chain is built from TRBV28 and TRBJ2-1, with 14 bases identical to TRBD2. This CDR3 is 15 amino acids long. Germline loops: CDR1 MDHEN, CDR2 SYDVKM. For the CDR3, the DNA is TGTGCCAGCAGTTTAGGGACTAGCGGGAGATTATCTCTCGTCTTC. This sequence encodes CASSLGTSGRLSLVF.

This clone was seen only once. This rearrangement joins TRBV5-1 to TRBJ2-3; the D gene is possibly TRBD2 (5 bases). Trimming shortened V by 2 bases and J by 1 base, and 8 bases separated the two germline ends. Germline V lookup: CDR1 SGHRS, CDR2 YFSETQ. The CDR3 length is 14 residues. As DNA, the CDR3 is TGCGCCAGCAGCTTCGGGGATGGCACAGATACGCAGTATTTT. Translation: CASSFGDGTDTQYF.

V usage is TRBV27 and J usage is TRBJ1-3; possible D gene TRBD1, 5 bases. Germline-derived CDR1 and CDR2 are MNHEY and SMNVEV (reference sequence). V lost 5 bases to trimming and J lost 4 bases, with 12 bases between them. The CDR3 consists of 14 residues. The CDR3 region has the DNA TGTGCCAGCAGTCAAAGGCAGGGAGGAAACACCATATATTTT. It codes for CASSQRQGGNTIYF.

This chain joins TRBV28 and TRBJ1-1, with 8 bases identical to TRBD1. The V gene's germline CDR1 is MDHEN and CDR2 SYDVKM. The CDR3 runs 17 residues. J lost 1 base, V lost 2 bases, and 9 bases had no gene match. CDR3 residues: CASSLPQGASGNTEAFF. The DNA for the CDR3 is TGTGCCAGCAGTTTACCGCAGGGGGCCTCAGGGAACACTGAAGCTTTCTTT. The full variable domain, rest sourced from reference TRBV28 and TRBJ1-1, is DVKVTQSSRYLVKRTGEKVFLECVQDMDHENMFWYRQDPGLGLRLIYFSYDVKMKEKGDIPEGYSVSREKKERFSLILESASTNQTSMYLCASSLPQGASGNTEAFFGQGTRLTVV.

This chain uses TRBV19 with TRBJ1-4; TRBD1 agrees at 7 bases. The CDR3 totals 14 residues. Germline-derived CDR1 and CDR2 are LNHDA and SQIVND (reference sequence). J gave up 8 bases and V 2 bases, and 5 bases lay outside the gene matches. CDR3 bases: TGTGCCAGTAGTATATCAGGGGGATGGGAAAAACTGTTTTTT. Protein sequence: CASSISGGWEKLFF.

The chain couples TRBV28 to TRBJ2-1; TRBD2 agrees at 11 bases. The ends lost 3 bases at V and 9 bases at J; junction bases unmatched: 7. Per the germline V gene, CDR1 is MDHEN and CDR2 is SYDVKM. The CDR3 runs 15 residues. The CDR3 nucleotides are TGTGCCAGCAGTTTGGGGGCTAGCGGGAGGAGTGAGCAGTTCTTC. It yields the protein CASSLGASGRSEQFF.

V and J are TRBV7-9 and TRBJ2-3; D perhaps matches TRBD1 (6 bases). Germline V lookup: CDR1 SEHNR, CDR2 FQNEAQ (reference sequence). Trimming cost V 5 bases and J 5 bases, with 17 bases left between them. The CDR3 spans 15 residues. CDR3 residues: CASSNTDWDIDTQYF. As DNA, the CDR3 is TGTGCCAGCAGCAACACGGATTGGGACATAGATACGCAGTATTTT.

This clone was counted a few times. The chain uses TRBV14 and TRBJ2-5; D is possibly TRBD1 (6 bases). Germline V gene lookup returns CDR1 SGHDN and CDR2 FVKESK. The germline V and J ends were trimmed by 1 base and 6 bases, with 9 bases remaining between them. The CDR3 is 13 amino acids. CDR3: CASSQAGVKTQYF. The DNA for the CDR3 is TGTGCCAGCAGCCAAGCAGGGGTGAAGACCCAGTACTTC.

A remark on this clone: This sample includes further DNA sequences coding for the same CDR3. The chain combines TRBV21-1 with TRBJ2-7; the D call in the table, TRBD2, was not verified against the DNA. TRBV21-1 is a listed pseudogene. The length of the CDR3 is 16 residues. DNA of the CDR3: TGTGCCAGCAGCAACCCTAGTCAGAGATACTCCTACGAGCAGTACTTC. Its protein is CASSNPSQRYSYEQYF.

V is TRBV5-6 and J is TRBJ2-5; TRBD1 matches 7 bases. Germline values: CDR1 SGHDT, CDR2 YYEEEE. The CDR3 sequence is 14 residues long. The V gene end was trimmed by 7 bases and the J gene end by 4 bases; junction bases not matched to a gene: 10. The CDR3 bases are TGTGCCAGCGGGAATTACGACAGGGCAGAGACCCAGTACTTC. Encoded protein: CASGNYDRAETQYF.

This chain connects TRBV7-9 to TRBJ2-3; tentatively, D is TRBD2 (7 bases). This CDR3 is 16 amino acids long. The germline CDR1 and CDR2 sequences are SEHNR and FQNEAQ (reference sequence). Trimming cost V 2 bases and J 0 bases, with 12 bases left between them. The DNA for the CDR3 is TGTGCCAGCAGCTTATTGGGGGGGCTAAGCACAGATACGCAGTATTTT. Its translation is CASSLLGGLSTDTQYF.

This clone turned up a few times. This chain connects TRBV6-6 to TRBJ2-2; 7 nucleotides agree with TRBD1. The CDR3 consists of 14 residues. CDR1 is MNHNY, CDR2 SVGAGI, per germline (reference sequence). V shed 4 bases, J shed 7 bases, and the junction held 6 bases outside the gene matches. The CDR3 loop is CASSSRGGNGELFF. CDR3 bases: TGTGCCAGCAGTTCGCGAGGGGGCAACGGGGAGCTGTTTTTT.

This clone is categorized as medium-sized. Written as DNA, the CDR3 is TGTGCCAGCAGCCAAGTCATTTCTGCCGCGGGACCCTACACCGGGGAGCTGTTTTTT. This gives the protein CASSQVISAAGPYTGELFF. The V gene is TRBV3-1 (or the pseudogene TRBV3-2), the J gene TRBJ2-2; a weak D match, TRBD2 (6 bases). The CDR3 has 19 residues. Trimming stripped 1 base from V and 3 bases from J, with 21 bases between. CDR1 and CDR2 (germline): LGHDT, YNNKEL (reference sequence).

This chain uses TRBV7-2 with TRBJ1-4, with TRBD1 matching over 8 bases. V lost 2 bases and J lost 7; bases outside the gene matches: 6. The CDR3 is 15 residues long. CDR1 SGHTA and CDR2 FQGNSA come from the germline V gene. The CDR3, as DNA: TGTGCCAGCAGCTTAACCGGACAGGGATTTGAAAAACTGTTTTTT. It codes for CASSLTGQGFEKLFF.

The genes are TRBV5-4 and TRBJ2-7; TRBD2 agrees at 7 bases. CDR1 is SGHNT and CDR2 is YYREEE in the germline V gene (reference sequence). This CDR3 has 15 amino acids. J lost 0 bases, V lost 1 base, and 4 bases had no gene match. DNA of the CDR3: TGTGCCAGCAGCTTGTTGGGAGGGAGCTCCTACGAGCAGTACTTC. Protein sequence: CASSLLGGSSYEQYF.

J is TRBJ1-2 and V is TRBV6-2 or TRBV6-3, with D perhaps TRBD1 (5 bases). Germline values: CDR1 MNHEY, CDR2 SVGEGT. CDR3 size: 13 residues. Trimming removed 4 bases at V and 3 bases at J, with 9 bases between. CDR3 protein: CASSLTEDYGYTF. In DNA form, the CDR3 reads TGTGCCAGCAGTTTGACAGAAGACTATGGCTACACCTTC.

The rearrangement joins TRBV28 to TRBJ1-5; TRBD1 agrees at 8 bases. Unmatched junction bases numbered 11, after V lost 4 bases and J lost 6 bases. This CDR3 spans 16 amino acids. Germline V CDR1 and CDR2: MDHEN, SYDVKM. CDR3 coding DNA: TGTGCCAGCAGTTACAACCCGGGACAGGCTAGTCAGCCCCAGCATTTT. Translated: CASSYNPGQASQPQHF.

On this clone: This specimen includes other DNA sequences encoding the same CDR3. The chain is built from TRBV4-2 and TRBJ1-2; perhaps TRBD1 as D (6 bases). Trimming pared 0 bases from V and 0 bases from J, leaving 8 bases between. Looked up from germline, CDR1 is LGHNA and CDR2 is YNFKEQ. The CDR3 runs to 15 residues. As DNA, the CDR3 is TGTGCCAGCAGCCAAGATACAGGGACTAACTATGGCTACACCTTC. It encodes CASSQDTGTNYGYTF.